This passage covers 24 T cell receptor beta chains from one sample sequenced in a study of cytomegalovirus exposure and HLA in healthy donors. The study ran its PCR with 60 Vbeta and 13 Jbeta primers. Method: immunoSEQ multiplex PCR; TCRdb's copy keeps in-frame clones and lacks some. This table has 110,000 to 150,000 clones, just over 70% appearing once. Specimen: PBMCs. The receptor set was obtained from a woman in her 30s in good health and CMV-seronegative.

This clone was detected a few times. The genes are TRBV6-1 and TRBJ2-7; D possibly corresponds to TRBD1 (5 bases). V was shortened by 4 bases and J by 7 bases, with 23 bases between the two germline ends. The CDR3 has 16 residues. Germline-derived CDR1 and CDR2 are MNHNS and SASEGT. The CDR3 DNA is TGTGCCAGCAGTGCTGCAGCCCAGGGAAGGGTGATGGAGCAGTACTTC. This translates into CASSAAAQGRVMEQYF.

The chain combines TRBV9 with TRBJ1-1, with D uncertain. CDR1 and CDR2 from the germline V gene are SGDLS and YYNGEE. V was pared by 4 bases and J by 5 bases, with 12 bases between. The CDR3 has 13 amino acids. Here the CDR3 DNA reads TGTGCCAGCAGCCCCTACCTGAGAACTGAAGCTTTCTTT. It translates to CASSPYLRTEAFF. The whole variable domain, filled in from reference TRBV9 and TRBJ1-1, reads DSGVTQTPKHLITATGQRVTLRCSPRSGDLSVYWYQQSLDQGLQFLIQYYNGEERAKGNILERFSAQQFPDLHSELNLSSLELGDSALYFCASSPYLRTEAFFGQGTRLTVV.

CDR3 in amino acids: CASSLRTGGDYGYTF. Here the CDR3 DNA reads TGTGCCAGCAGTTTAAGGACAGGGGGCGACTATGGCTACACCTTC. The gene calls are TRBV6-5 and TRBJ1-2; 11 bases match TRBD1. Looked up from germline, CDR1 is MNHEY and CDR2 is SVGAGI. Trimming at V came to 4 bases and at J to 3 bases, leaving 4 bases not matched to a gene. This CDR3 comprises 15 residues.

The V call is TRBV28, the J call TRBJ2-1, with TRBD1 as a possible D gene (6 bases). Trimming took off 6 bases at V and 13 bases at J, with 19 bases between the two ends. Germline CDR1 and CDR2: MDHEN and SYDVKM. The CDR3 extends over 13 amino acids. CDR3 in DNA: TGTGCCAGCAGCTACCACGGACAGACTTATCAGTTCTTC. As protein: CASSYHGQTYQFF. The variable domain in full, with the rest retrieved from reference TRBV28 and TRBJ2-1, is DVKVTQSSRYLVKRTGEKVFLECVQDMDHENMFWYRQDPGLGLRLIYFSYDVKMKEKGDIPEGYSVSREKKERFSLILESASTNQTSMYLCASSYHGQTYQFFGPGTRLTVL.

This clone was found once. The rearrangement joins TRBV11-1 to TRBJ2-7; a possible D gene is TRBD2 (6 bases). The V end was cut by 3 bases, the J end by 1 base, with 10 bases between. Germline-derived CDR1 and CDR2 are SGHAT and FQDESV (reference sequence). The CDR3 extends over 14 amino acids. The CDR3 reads CASSFFSGSYEQYF. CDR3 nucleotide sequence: TGTGCCAGCAGCTTTTTTAGCGGTTCCTACGAGCAGTACTTC.

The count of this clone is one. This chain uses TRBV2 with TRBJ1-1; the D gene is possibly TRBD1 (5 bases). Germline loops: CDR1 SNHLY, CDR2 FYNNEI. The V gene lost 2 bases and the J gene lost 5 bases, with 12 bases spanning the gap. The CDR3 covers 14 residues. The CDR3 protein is CASSEQGWDTEAFF. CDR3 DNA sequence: TGTGCCAGCAGTGAACAGGGTTGGGATACTGAAGCTTTCTTT.

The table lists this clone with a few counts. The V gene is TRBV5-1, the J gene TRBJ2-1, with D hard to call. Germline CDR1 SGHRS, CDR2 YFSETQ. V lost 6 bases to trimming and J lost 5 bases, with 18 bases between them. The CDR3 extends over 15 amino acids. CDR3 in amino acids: CASNSSPKPHNEQFF. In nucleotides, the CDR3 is TGCGCCAGCAACTCTTCTCCCAAACCCCACAATGAGCAGTTCTTC.

CDR3 coding DNA: TGTGCCAGCAGCCAAGATTGGGGGGGCACAGATACGCAGTATTTT. Its translation is CASSQDWGGTDTQYF. This chain uses TRBV4-2 with TRBJ2-3; TRBD2 might be the D (6 bases). Trimming removed 0 bases from V and 1 base from J, with 8 bases in between. Looked up from germline, CDR1 is LGHNA and CDR2 is YNFKEQ. This CDR3 is built from 15 residues.

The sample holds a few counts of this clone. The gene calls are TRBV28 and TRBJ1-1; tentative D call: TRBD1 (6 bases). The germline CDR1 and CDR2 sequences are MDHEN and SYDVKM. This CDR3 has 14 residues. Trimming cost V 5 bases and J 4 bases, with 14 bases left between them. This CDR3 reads CASSPLTGITEAFF. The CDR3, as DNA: TGTGCCAGCAGTCCCCTTACAGGGATCACTGAAGCTTTCTTT.

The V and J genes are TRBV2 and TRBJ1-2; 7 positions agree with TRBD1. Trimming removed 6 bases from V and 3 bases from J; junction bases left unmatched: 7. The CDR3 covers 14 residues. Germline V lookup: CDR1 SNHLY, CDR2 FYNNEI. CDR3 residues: CASRGDSVYYGYTF. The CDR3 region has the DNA TGTGCCAGCAGAGGGGACAGCGTTTACTATGGCTACACCTTC. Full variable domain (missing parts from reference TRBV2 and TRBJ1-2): EPEVTQTPSHQVTQMGQEVILRCVPISNHLYFYWYRQILGQKVEFLVSFYNNEISEKSEIFDDQFSVERPDGSNFTLKIRSTKLEDSAMYFCASRGDSVYYGYTFGSGTRLTVV.

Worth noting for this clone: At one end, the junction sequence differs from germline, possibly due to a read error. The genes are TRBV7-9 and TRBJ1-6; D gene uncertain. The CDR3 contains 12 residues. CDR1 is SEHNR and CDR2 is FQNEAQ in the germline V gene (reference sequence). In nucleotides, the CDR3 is TGTTCCAGCCGCATAACGGATTCACCCCTCCACTTT. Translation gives CSSRITDSPLHF.

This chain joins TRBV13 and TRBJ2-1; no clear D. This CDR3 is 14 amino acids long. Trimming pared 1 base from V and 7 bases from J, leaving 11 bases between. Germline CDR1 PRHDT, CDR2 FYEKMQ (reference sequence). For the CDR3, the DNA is TGTGCCAGCAGCTTAGTAGACGGGTGGAATGAGCAGTTCTTC. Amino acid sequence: CASSLVDGWNEQFF.

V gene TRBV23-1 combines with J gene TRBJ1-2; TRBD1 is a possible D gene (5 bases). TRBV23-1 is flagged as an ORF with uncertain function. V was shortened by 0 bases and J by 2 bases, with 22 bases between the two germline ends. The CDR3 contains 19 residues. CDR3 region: CASSQSPQPRTTKNYGYTF. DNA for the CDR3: TGCGCCAGCAGTCAATCGCCCCAACCCCGGACAACAAAAAACTATGGCTACACCTTC.

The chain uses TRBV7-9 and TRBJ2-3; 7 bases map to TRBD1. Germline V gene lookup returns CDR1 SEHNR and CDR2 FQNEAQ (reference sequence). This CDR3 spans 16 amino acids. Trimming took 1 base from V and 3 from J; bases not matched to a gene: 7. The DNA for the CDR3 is TGTGCCAGCAGCTTAGGACAGGGTCGTTTGACAGATACGCAGTATTTT. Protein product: CASSLGQGRLTDTQYF.

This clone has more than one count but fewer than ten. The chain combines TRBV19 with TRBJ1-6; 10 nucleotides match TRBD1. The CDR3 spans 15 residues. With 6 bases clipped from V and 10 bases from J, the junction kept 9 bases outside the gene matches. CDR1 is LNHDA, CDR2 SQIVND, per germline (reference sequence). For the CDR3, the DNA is TGTGCCAGTAGCTCCCGACAGGGGGCAGGATCACCCCTCCACTTT. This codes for CASSSRQGAGSPLHF.

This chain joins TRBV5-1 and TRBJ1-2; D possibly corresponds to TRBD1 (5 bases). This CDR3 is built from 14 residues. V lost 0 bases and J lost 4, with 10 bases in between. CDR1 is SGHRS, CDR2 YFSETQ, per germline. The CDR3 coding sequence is TGCGCCAGCAGCTTGGGGGGGGATTTCTATGGCTACACCTTC. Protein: CASSLGGDFYGYTF.

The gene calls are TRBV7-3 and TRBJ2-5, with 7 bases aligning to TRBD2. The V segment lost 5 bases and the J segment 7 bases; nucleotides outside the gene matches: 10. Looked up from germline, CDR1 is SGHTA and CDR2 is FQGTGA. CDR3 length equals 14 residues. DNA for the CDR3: TGTGCCAGCAGCCCCGGGGGGATCCCCGGGACCCAGTACTTC. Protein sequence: CASSPGGIPGTQYF.

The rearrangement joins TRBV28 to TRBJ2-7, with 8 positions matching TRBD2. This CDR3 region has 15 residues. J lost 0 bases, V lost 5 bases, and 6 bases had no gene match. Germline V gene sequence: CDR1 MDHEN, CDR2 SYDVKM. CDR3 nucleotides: TGTGCCAGCAGTAATCCAAGCGGGAGCTCCTACGAGCAGTACTTC. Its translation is CASSNPSGSSYEQYF.

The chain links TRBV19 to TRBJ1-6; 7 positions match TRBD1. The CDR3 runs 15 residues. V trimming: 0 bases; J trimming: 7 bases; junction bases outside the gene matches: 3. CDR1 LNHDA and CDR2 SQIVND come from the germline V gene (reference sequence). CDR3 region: CASSIDGTVNSPLHF. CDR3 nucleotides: TGTGCCAGTAGTATAGACGGGACAGTGAATTCACCCCTCCACTTT. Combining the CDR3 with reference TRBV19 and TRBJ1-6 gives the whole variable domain DGGITQSPKYLFRKEGQNVTLSCEQNLNHDAMYWYRQDPGQGLRLIYYSQIVNDFQKGDIAEGYSVSREKKESFPLTVTSAQKNPTAFYLCASSIDGTVNSPLHFGNGTRLTVT.

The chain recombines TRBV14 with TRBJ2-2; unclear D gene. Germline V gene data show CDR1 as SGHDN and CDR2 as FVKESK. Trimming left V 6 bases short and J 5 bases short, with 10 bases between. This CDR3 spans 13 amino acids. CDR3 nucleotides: TGTGCCAGCAGAGCGCTAGAGACCGGGGAGCTGTTTTTT. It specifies CASRALETGELFF.

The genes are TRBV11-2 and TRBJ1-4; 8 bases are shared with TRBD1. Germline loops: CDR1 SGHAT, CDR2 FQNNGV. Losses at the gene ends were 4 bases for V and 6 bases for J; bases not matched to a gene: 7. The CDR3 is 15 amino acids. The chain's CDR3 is CASSSWGTGDEKLFF. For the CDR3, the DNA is TGTGCCAGCAGCTCCTGGGGGACAGGTGATGAAAAACTGTTTTTT.

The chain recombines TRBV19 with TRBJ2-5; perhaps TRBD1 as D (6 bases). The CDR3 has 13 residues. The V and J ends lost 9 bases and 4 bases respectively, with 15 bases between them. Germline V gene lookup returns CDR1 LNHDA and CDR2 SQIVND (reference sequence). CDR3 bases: TGTGCCAGCTCCGGCACAGGGAGAGAGACCCAGTACTTC. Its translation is CASSGTGRETQYF.

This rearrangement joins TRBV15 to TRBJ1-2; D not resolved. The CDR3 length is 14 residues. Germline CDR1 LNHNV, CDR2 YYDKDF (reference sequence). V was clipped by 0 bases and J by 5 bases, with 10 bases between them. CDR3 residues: CATSRDRGGYGYTF. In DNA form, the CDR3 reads TGTGCCACCAGCAGAGATCGTGGAGGGTATGGCTACACCTTC.

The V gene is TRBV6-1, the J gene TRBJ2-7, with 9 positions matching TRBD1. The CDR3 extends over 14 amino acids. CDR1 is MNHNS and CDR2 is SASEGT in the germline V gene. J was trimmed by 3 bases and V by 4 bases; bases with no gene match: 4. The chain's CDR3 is CASSVETGGYEQYF. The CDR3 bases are TGTGCCAGCAGTGTAGAGACAGGGGGCTACGAGCAGTACTTC.